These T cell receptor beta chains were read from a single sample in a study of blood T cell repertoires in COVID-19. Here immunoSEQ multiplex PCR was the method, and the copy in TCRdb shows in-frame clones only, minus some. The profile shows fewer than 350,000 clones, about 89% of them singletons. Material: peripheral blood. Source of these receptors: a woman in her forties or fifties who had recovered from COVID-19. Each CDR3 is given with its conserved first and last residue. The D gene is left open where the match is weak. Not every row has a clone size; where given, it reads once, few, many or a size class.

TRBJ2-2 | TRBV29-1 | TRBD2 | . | TGCAGCGTTGTAATGAAGGGGCGGGGGTACACCGGGGAGCTGTTTTTT | CSVVMKGRGYTGELFF
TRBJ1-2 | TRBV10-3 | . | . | TGTGCCATCAGTGAACTGGGGGCCTATGGCTACACCTTC | CAISELGAYGYTF
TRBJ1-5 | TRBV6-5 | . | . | TGTGCCAGCAGCCTGGCCGGGCAGCCCCAGCATTTT | CASSLAGQPQHF
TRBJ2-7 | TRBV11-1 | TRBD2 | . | TGTGCCAGCAGCTACGGGACTAGTGGGGCTTACGAGCAGTACTTC | CASSYGTSGAYEQYF
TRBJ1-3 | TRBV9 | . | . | TGTGCCAGCAGCGTAAGACAGAGCCGCCGAAACACCATATATTTT | CASSVRQSRRNTIYF
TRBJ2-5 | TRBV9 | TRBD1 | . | TGTGCCAGCAGCGGGACAGGCCAAGAGACCCAGTACTTC | CASSGTGQETQYF
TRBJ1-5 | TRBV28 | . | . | TGTGCCAGCGGATCAACAGATAGCGATCAGCCCCAGCATTTT | CASGSTDSDQPQHF
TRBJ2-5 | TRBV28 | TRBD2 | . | TGTGCCAGCAGTCGCACAGGACTAGCGGTACAAGAGACCCAGTACTTC | CASSRTGLAVQETQYF
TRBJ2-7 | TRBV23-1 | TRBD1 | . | TGCGCCAGCAGTCATTGGTTCGACAGGGGACCCAGTGCCTACGAGCAGTACTTC | CASSHWFDRGPSAYEQYF
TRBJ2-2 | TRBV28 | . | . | TGTGCCAGCAGCCCCGGGACTTATTATCGCGGGGAGCTGTTTTTT | CASSPGTYYRGELFF
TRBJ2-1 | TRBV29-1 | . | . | TGCAGCGTTGAACTAGCGCCCCACAATGAGCAGTTCTTC | CSVELAPHNEQFF
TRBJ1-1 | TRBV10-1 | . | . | TGCGCCAGCAGTGGACAGGAAGGAGAAGCTTTCTTT | CASSGQEGEAFF
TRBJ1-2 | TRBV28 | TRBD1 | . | TGTGCCAGCAGAGACAGGGTCGGCGGCTACACCTTC | CASRDRVGGYTF
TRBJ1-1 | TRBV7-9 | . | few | TGTGCCAGCAGCTACCCCATCCAACAGGGCACTGAAGCTTTCTTT | CASSYPIQQGTEAFF
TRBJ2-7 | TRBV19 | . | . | TGTGCCAGTCGCTCGGGGTCGTACGAGCAGTACTTC | CASRSGSYEQYF
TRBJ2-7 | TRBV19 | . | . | TGTGCCAGTAGTCTCAGACAGGCAACTGCTACCTCCTACGAGCAGTACTTC | CASSLRQATATSYEQYF
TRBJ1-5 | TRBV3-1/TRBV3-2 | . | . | TGTGCCAGCAGCGTGAAAAATCCATTTTGGCATCATCAGCCCCAGCATTTT | CASSVKNPFWHHQPQHF
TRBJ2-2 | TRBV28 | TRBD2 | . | TGTGCCAGCAGGGATTATGGTAGCGGGATCACCGGGGAGCTGTTTTTT | CASRDYGSGITGELFF
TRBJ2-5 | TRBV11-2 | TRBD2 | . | TGTGCCAGCAGCTTAGATCAGGCTAGCGGGAGCCGAAAGACCCAGTACTTC | CASSLDQASGSRKTQYF
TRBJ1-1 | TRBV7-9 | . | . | TGTGCCAGCAGCCCCCGGGGGGCTCGGACTGAAGCTTTCTTT | CASSPRGARTEAFF
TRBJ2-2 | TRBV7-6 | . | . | TGTGCCAGCAGCCCGACAGTCAGCTCTTGGGGCACCGGGGAGCTGTTTTTT | CASSPTVSSWGTGELFF
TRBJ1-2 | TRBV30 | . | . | TGTGCCTGGATGGTGGGCGAACCCGGCCATGGCTACACCTTC | CAWMVGEPGHGYTF
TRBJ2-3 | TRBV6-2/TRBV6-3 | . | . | TGTGCCAGCAGTTACTCAAGCCCAGATACGCAGTATTTT | CASSYSSPDTQYF
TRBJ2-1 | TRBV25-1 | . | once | TGTGCCAGCAGTGATGTATACAATGAGCAGTTCTTC | CASSDVYNEQFF
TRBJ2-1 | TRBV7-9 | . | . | TGTGCCAGCAGCACATACAACGACAATGAGCAGTTCTTC | CASSTYNDNEQFF
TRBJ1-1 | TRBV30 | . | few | TGTGCCTGGACAAAGAACACTGAAGCTTTCTTT | CAWTKNTEAFF
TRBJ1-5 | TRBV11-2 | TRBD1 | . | TGTGCCAGCAGCTTAGCATCAGGGGGCTCTCAGCCCCAGCATTTT | CASSLASGGSQPQHF
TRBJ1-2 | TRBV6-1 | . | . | TGTGCCAGCAGTGAGGTGTTCTCGGGAGGGGTCTTTGGCTACACCTTC | CASSEVFSGGVFGYTF
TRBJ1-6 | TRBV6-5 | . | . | TGTGCCAGCAGGCTGGCGGGGGACCGTGGCTCACCCCTCCACTTT | CASRLAGDRGSPLHF
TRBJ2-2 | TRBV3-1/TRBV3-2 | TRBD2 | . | TGTGCCAGCAGCCGCCTTAGCGGGAGTGGGGAGCTGTTTTTT | CASSRLSGSGELFF
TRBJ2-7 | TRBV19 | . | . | TGTGCCAGTAGTCCGTCGTTAAACTACTACGAGCAGTACTTC | CASSPSLNYYEQYF
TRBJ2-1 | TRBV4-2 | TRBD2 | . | TGTGCCAGCAGCCAAGATCGACTAGCGGGAGATATCAATGAGCAGTTCTTC | CASSQDRLAGDINEQFF
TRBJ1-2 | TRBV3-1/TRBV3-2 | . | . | TGTGCCAGCAGCCCCCGACCCAGGGCCGCGGGCTACACCTTC | CASSPRPRAAGYTF
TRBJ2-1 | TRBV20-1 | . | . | TGCAGTGCTGTAACCTACAATGAGCAGTTCTTC | CSAVTYNEQFF
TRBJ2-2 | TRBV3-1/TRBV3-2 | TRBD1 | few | TGTGCCAGCAGCCAGGAAAGGACAGGGGTCGCCGGGGAGCTGTTTTTT | CASSQERTGVAGELFF
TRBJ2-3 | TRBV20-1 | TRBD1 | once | TGCAGTGCTAGTGTTATAATGCCTCGGACAGGGGAAAGCACAGATACGCAGTATTTT | CSASVIMPRTGESTDTQYF
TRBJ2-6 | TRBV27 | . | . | TGTGCCAGCAGCCCCCGGAGTCCCGAGGCCAACGTCCTGACTTTC | CASSPRSPEANVLTF
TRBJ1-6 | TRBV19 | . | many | TGTGCCAGTAGGGGGGGGTCGGTGTCACCCCTCCACTTT | CASRGGSVSPLHF
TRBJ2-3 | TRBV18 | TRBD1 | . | TGTGCCAGCTCACTGGCCACAGGGGGCAACACAGATACGCAGTATTTT | CASSLATGGNTDTQYF
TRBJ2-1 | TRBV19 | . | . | TGTGCCAGTAGTATAGAGAGGGCTCGCTCCTACAATGAGCAGTTCTTC | CASSIERARSYNEQFF
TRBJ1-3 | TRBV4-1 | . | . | TGCGCCAGCAGCCCCTATGAGGGTTTT | CASSPYEGF
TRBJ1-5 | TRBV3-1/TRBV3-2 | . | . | TGTGCCAGCAGCCAAGATCGGAAAGGGGGCAATCAGCCCCAGCATTTT | CASSQDRKGGNQPQHF
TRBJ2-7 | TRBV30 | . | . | TGTGCCTGGTCTGCAGGACTCTACGAGCAGTACTTC | CAWSAGLYEQYF
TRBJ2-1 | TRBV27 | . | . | TGTGCCAGCAGTTTCCGGGTCCTAGACTACAATGAGCAGTTCTTC | CASSFRVLDYNEQFF
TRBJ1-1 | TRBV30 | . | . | TGTGCCTGGACATGGAACACTGAAGCTTTCTTT | CAWTWNTEAFF
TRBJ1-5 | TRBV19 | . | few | TGTGCCAGTAGTGAACACTATAGCAATCAGCCCCAGCATTTT | CASSEHYSNQPQHF
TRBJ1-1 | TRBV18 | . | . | TGTGCCAGCTCACCTACGGGGGGGAACACTGAAGCTTTCTTT | CASSPTGGNTEAFF
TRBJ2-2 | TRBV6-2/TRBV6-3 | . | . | TGTGCCAGCAGTGCCGAGAACTACCGGACCGGGGAGCTGTTTTTT | CASSAENYRTGELFF
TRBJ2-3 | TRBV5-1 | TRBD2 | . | TGCGCCAGCAGCTTGGGTAGCGGGGGTAGCACAGATACGCAGTATTTT | CASSLGSGGSTDTQYF
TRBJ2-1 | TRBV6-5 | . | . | TGTGCCAGCAGTTTTCCGGGTGGGAATGAGCAGTTCTTC | CASSFPGGNEQFF
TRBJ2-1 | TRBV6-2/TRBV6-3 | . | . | TGTGCCAGCAGTTACGGAGAGACTCCGTACAATGAGCAGTTCTTC | CASSYGETPYNEQFF
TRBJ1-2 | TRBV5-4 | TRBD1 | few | TGTGCCAGCAGCTTAGCAGGGGGCCAGGATGGCTACACCTTC | CASSLAGGQDGYTF
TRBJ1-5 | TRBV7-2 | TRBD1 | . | TGTGCCAGCAGCCCCCGTGCAGGGGGTTATCAGCCCCAGCATTTT | CASSPRAGGYQPQHF
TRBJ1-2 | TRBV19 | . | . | TGTGCCAGTATCAGGGCTGCTCAAGCTAACTATGGCTACACCTTC | CASIRAAQANYGYTF
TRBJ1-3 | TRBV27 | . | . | TGTGCCAGCAGTTCGAGCAGGGTAGACACCATATATTTT | CASSSSRVDTIYF
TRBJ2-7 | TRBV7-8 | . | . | TGTGCCAGCAGCTTTAGGGGAACGGCTTCCTACGAGCAGTACTTC | CASSFRGTASYEQYF
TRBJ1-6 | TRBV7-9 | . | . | TGTGCCAGCAGCCCTACCGGTTCACCCCTCCACTTT | CASSPTGSPLHF
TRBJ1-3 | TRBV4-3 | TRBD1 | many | TGCGCCAGCAGCCAAAACCCCGGGACAGGGACTGGAAACACCATATATTTT | CASSQNPGTGTGNTIYF
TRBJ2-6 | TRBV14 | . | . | TGTGCCAGCAGCCCTCTGACAGGGAGGATGGAAGGGGCCAACGTCCTGACTTTC | CASSPLTGRMEGANVLTF